The next 27 T cell receptor beta chains were all read from a single sample in a study of tumor-infiltrating lymphocytes in primary liver carcinoma. The tissue used was unsorted bulk material of about 19-34 mg. RNA and DNA were co-extracted from it with the AllPrep DNA/RNA mini kit. Priming with a constant-region primer yielded TCR beta cDNA from around 540 ng total RNA. Libraries covering TCR beta were generated through three nested multiplex PCR rounds (using a slightly modified ARM-PCR). Primers for the first two PCR rounds were TRBV1-TRBV30 forward primers and a C-beta reverse primer (around 10 cycles per round). A single record per CDR3 protein comes from TCRdb applying MiXCR to the multiplex PCR reads. This sample has about 120,000 distinct CDR3 sequences, with less than 75% found just once. Sequencing was carried out using tumor-adjacent normal liver tissue. The receptor set was obtained from a woman aged 55-75 years with primary liver carcinoma and hepatitis B virus infection.

In this sample, this clonotype turned up once. The junction and the germline gene differ at one end; a read error may be behind it. The chain combines TRBV4-1 with TRBJ2-5; 9 nucleotides align to TRBD2. CDR3 length equals 16 residues. Per the germline V gene, CDR1 is MGHRA and CDR2 is YSYEKL. CDR3 loop: CASSQHLSGSQETECF. The CDR3 region has the DNA TGCGCCAGCAGCCAACACCTTAGCGGGAGCCAAGAGACCGAGTGCTTC.

With regard to this clonotype: A read error may account for a junction end that differs from germline. V gene TRBV11-2 combines with J gene TRBJ2-3; 14 bases fit TRBD2. CDR1 SGHAT and CDR2 FQNNGV come from the germline V gene. There are 19 residues in the CDR3. DNA of the CDR3: TGTGTCAGCAGCTTAGTCAGACTAGCGGGAGGGCCGATCGCAGATACGCAGTATTTT. Its translation: CVSSLVRLAGGPIADTQYF.

To note about this clonotype: This sequence may be a read error, since a much larger clone differs from it by one base. J is TRBJ2-3 and V is TRBV5-1; D remains unclear. Germline V CDR1 and CDR2: SGHRS, YFSETQ. CDR3 length: 14 amino acids. The DNA for the CDR3 is TGCGCCAGCAGCGAGACACACTCCACAGATATGCAGTATTTT. It specifies CASSETHSTDMQYF. Filled out from reference TRBV5-1 and TRBJ2-3, the complete variable domain reads KAGVTQTPRYLIKTRGQQVTLSCSPISGHRSVSWYQQTPGQGLQFLFEYFSETQRNKGNFPGRFSGRQFSNSRSEMNVSTLELGDSALYLCASSETHSTDMQYFGPGTRLTVL.

Remarks on this clonotype: With a much larger clone just one base away, this may be a read error. J is TRBJ1-2 and V is TRBV7-8; a possible D gene is TRBD1 (5 bases). V gave up 7 bases and J gave up 5 bases, with 20 bases separating them. CDR3 length: 15 amino acids. CDR1 and CDR2 (germline): SGHVS, FQNEAQ. The CDR3 sequence: CASTSGPGPRYGYTF. The CDR3 DNA reads TGTGCCAGCACCTCAGGACCGGGACCGAGATATGGCTACACCTTC.

On this clonotype: A much larger clonotype is one base distant, so this may be a read error. The chain is built from TRBV6-5 and TRBJ2-7; D not resolved. CDR1 MNHEY and CDR2 SVGAGI come from the germline V gene. The CDR3 has 14 amino acids. In DNA, the CDR3 is TGTGCCAGCAGTTACTGGGGTAAGGGCTACGAGCTGTACTTC. Translating gives CASSYWGKGYELYF.

Details on this clonotype: It is unclear where the CDR3 begins or ends on the DNA, so no DNA is shown, and the CDR3 is as TCRdb lists it. The chain uses TRBV12-3 or TRBV12-4 and TRBJ1-1; the D call of TRBD1 is as the table states it, not checked on the DNA. The CDR3 contains 13 residues when both ends are counted. This chain's CDR3 is CASIVGAGTEAFF.

As to this clonotype: In this CDR3 the conserved last residue, phenylalanine or tryptophan, is missing, so a read error is likely. The gene calls are TRBV12-3 or TRBV12-4 and TRBJ1-5; D might be TRBD1 (5 bases). This CDR3 contains 16 residues. V lost 3 bases and J 3 bases, leaving 15 bases between the germline ends. CDR3 sequence (DNA): TGTGCCAGCAGTTTCGGGACGGCTTATATCAATCAGCCCCAGCATTAT. This translates into CASSFGTAYINQPQHY.

This clonotype has just a few counts. The CDR3 DNA reads as TGTGCCAGCAGCTTAGCTCCTAGGACGGGCTCTGGGGACACCATATATTTT. This translates into CASSLAPRTGSGDTIYF. The chain recombines TRBV11-2 with TRBJ1-3; D uncertain. The germline V gene has CDR1 SGHAT and CDR2 FQNNGV. Trimming shortened V by 1 base and J by 8 bases, and 21 bases separated the two germline ends. The CDR3 has 17 residues.

This clonotype was observed once. Just one base apart from a much larger clone, this may be a read error. The chain combines TRBV28 with TRBJ2-7; D not certain. The CDR3 totals 11 residues. CDR1 and CDR2 from the germline V gene are MDHEN and SYDVKM. The CDR3 DNA reads as TGTGCCAGCAGTATAGGATCCGAGCATTACTTC. Translation: CASSIGSEHYF.

As regards this clonotype: One end of the junction fails to match germline, which may point to a read error. This chain joins TRBV29-1 and TRBJ1-5; TRBD1 might be the D (5 bases). CDR3 length: 12 residues. Germline V gene lookup returns CDR1 SQVTM and CDR2 ANQGSEA. CDR3 nucleotide sequence: TGCAGCATGGGGACCCCCAATCAGCCCCAGCATTTC. Translating gives CSMGTPNQPQHF.

The chain combines TRBV6-6 with TRBJ2-7; D unclear. In germline, CDR1 is MNHNY, CDR2 SVGAGI (reference sequence). The CDR3 extends over 15 amino acids. V was clipped by 5 bases and J by 5 bases, with 19 bases between them. The CDR3: CASSKTGLEFHEQYF. Here the CDR3 DNA reads TGTGCCAGCAGTAAGACTGGCTTAGAATTCCACGAGCAGTACTTC.

In the case of this clonotype: One junction end does not reproduce the germline sequence, and a read error may be involved. The chain employs TRBV11-2 and TRBJ2-7, with 12 bases that match TRBD2. This CDR3 is 17 amino acids long. Germline V gives CDR1 SGHAT, CDR2 FQNNGV. CDR3: CTSSYNQPGLAGGNQYF. The DNA of the CDR3 is TGTACCAGCAGCTACAACCAGCCGGGACTAGCGGGTGGGAACCAGTACTTC.

A note on this clonotype: This may come from a read error, since a much larger clone is one base off. The rearrangement uses TRBV12-3 or TRBV12-4 and TRBJ2-7; D may match TRBD1 or TRBD2 (5 bases each). The CDR3 contains 14 residues. CDR3 DNA: TGTGCCAGCAGTCGGCAGGGAGCTTTGTACGAGGAGTACTTC. It codes for CASSRQGALYEEYF.

With regard to this clonotype: One junction end does not reproduce the germline sequence, and a read error may be involved. The chain joins TRBV11-2 to TRBJ2-7; D unresolved. Germline V gives CDR1 SGHAT, CDR2 FQNNGV. The CDR3 is made up of 16 amino acids. The CDR3 DNA reads TGTGCCAGCAACTTAGAAAGGTCTGGCAGCTCCTACGAGCGGTACTTC. Translated: CASNLERSGSSYERYF.

The V and J genes are TRBV19 and TRBJ2-2; possibly TRBD1 for D (7 bases). The length of the CDR3 is 15 residues. The germline V gene encodes CDR1 LNHDA and CDR2 SQIVND (reference sequence). The V gene lost 5 bases and the J gene lost 6 bases, with 16 bases spanning the gap. This chain's CDR3 is CASSSQGGYPGELFF. The CDR3 DNA reads as TGTGCCAGTAGTTCCCAGGGGGGATACCCCGGGGAGCTGTTTTTT.

With respect to this clonotype: At one boundary the junction diverges from the germline segment, which might be a read error. This chain joins TRBV5-4 and TRBJ2-1; D is unresolved. The V gene's germline CDR1 is SGHNT and CDR2 YYREEE (reference sequence). The CDR3 is made up of 15 amino acids. The CDR3 DNA reads as TGTGCCAGCAGCTTAGGGCCTTCAATATACATTGAGCAGATCTTC. Protein: CASSLGPSIYIEQIF.

The sample holds many counts of this clonotype. The chain uses TRBV7-8 and TRBJ2-5, with TRBD1 as a possible D gene (6 bases). Germline assignment: CDR1 SGHVS and CDR2 FQNEAQ. V lost 3 bases to trimming and J lost 2 bases, with 13 bases between them. The CDR3 extends over 15 amino acids. CDR3 DNA sequence: TGTGCCAGCAGCTTTTATGGACAGAGACAAGAGACCCAGTACTTC. This translates into CASSFYGQRQETQYF.

This clonotype was observed a few times. This chain joins TRBV11-2 and TRBJ2-1, with a tentative D call TRBD1 (6 bases). CDR3 length: 16 amino acids. Germline assignment: CDR1 SGHAT and CDR2 FQNNGV. The CDR3 is CANSSQQGGVYNEQFF. CDR3 coding DNA: TGTGCTAACAGCTCCCAACAGGGTGGGGTATACAATGAGCAGTTCTTC.

Details on this clonotype: Sequence at one end of the junction differs from germline and may be a read error. The rearrangement joins TRBV28 to TRBJ1-1; 9 bases are shared with TRBD1. The length of the CDR3 is 16 residues. CDR1 and CDR2 (germline): MDHEN, SYDVKM. CDR3 sequence (DNA): TGTGTCAGCTGTTCGGGTGGGACAGGGCTGGTCACTGAAGCTTTCTTT. Its protein product is CVSCSGGTGLVTEAFF. The full variable domain, with the rest looked up from reference TRBV28 and TRBJ1-1, is DVKVTQSSRYLVKRTGEKVFLECVQDMDHENMFWYRQDPGLGLRLIYFSYDVKMKEKGDIPEGYSVSREKKERFSLILESASTNQTSMYLCVSCSGGTGLVTEAFFGQGTRLTVV.

For this clonotype: The conserved phenylalanine or tryptophan is not found at the CDR3 terminus, so this likely reflects a read error. The chain uses TRBV12-5 and TRBJ2-7; TRBD1 agrees at 10 bases. This CDR3 is built from 14 residues. Germline V lookup: CDR1 LGHNT, CDR2 FRNRAP. The J segment lost 4 bases and the V segment lost 6 bases, leaving 6 bases of the junction unmatched. The CDR3 region is CASGLMGQGYEQYL. CDR3 in DNA: TGTGCTAGTGGCTTGATGGGACAGGGGTACGAGCAGTACTTA.

The genes are TRBV6-2 or TRBV6-3 and TRBJ2-3; D ambiguous. The CDR3 has 12 amino acids. Germline CDR1 reads MNHEY; CDR2 reads SVGEGT. Trimming pared 7 bases from V and 14 bases from J, leaving 19 bases between. CDR3 sequence reads: CASTLRGIGRYF. CDR3 bases: TGTGCCAGCACCCTTCGTGGCATCGGGCGGTATTTT.

The chain recombines TRBV29-1 with TRBJ2-7, with 8 bases matching TRBD2. V dropped 3 bases and J dropped 7; count of bases not matched to a gene: 11. CDR3 length: 14 residues. Germline loops: CDR1 SQVTM, CDR2 ANQGSEA. CDR3 amino acids: CSVDLAGWPKEQYF. DNA for the CDR3: TGCAGCGTTGATTTAGCGGGATGGCCGAAGGAGCAGTACTTC.

A remark on this clonotype: The CDR3 does not close with the conserved phenylalanine or tryptophan, likely indicating a read error. The rearrangement joins TRBV12-3 or TRBV12-4 to TRBJ2-3, with TRBD2 identical over 10 bases. Trimming took 5 bases from V and 2 from J; bases not matched to a gene: 7. CDR3 size: 16 residues. The CDR3 loop is CASSAGTSDITDTQYS. CDR3 bases: TGTGCCAGCAGTGCCGGGACTAGCGATATCACAGATACGCAGTATTCT.

On this clonotype itself: This may be a read error: a much more frequent sequence differs by one nucleotide. The rearrangement uses TRBV28 and TRBJ2-7, with D hard to call. Germline V CDR1 and CDR2: MDHEN, SYDVKM. CDR3 length equals 13 residues. V lost 8 bases and J lost 2, with 13 bases in between. The CDR3 reads CASHAWAPYEQYF. CDR3 in DNA: TGTGCCAGCCACGCCTGGGCTCCCTACGAGCAGTACTTC.

Regarding this clonotype: The junction shows a germline mismatch at one end, possibly a read error. The rearrangement links TRBV29-1 to TRBJ1-5; D perhaps matches TRBD1 (6 bases). Germline-derived CDR1 and CDR2 are SQVTM and ANQGSEA. This CDR3 contains 13 residues. This CDR3 is CSVITGRCQPQHF. DNA of the CDR3: TGTAGCGTAATAACAGGGCGCTGTCAGCCCCAGCATTTT.

This clonotype was detected ten times or more. J is TRBJ2-7 and V is TRBV6-6; a possible D gene is TRBD2 (6 bases). V was pared by 6 bases and J by 0 bases, with 15 bases between. Germline loops: CDR1 MNHNY, CDR2 SVGAGI (reference sequence). The length of the CDR3 is 15 residues. For the CDR3, the DNA is TGTGCCAGCAGGTGGGACTCCCCGGTCTCCTACGAGCAGTACTTC. Encoded protein: CASRWDSPVSYEQYF.

The CDR3: CASRLVPARILDNEQFF. CDR3 in DNA: TGCGCCAGCCGTTTAGTGCCAGCCCGTATTCTCGACAATGAGCAGTTCTTC. The chain is built from TRBV10-2 and TRBJ2-1; D gene unclear. This CDR3 region has 17 residues. Germline-derived CDR1 and CDR2 are WSHSY and SAAADI. The V end was cut by 8 bases, the J end by 5 bases, with 25 bases between.